This TCR beta chain was observed in a study of blood T cells in healthy people across ages. Study overall: Template-switching capture recovered about one barcoded beta molecule per two T cells.

Donation came from healthy Caucasian individuals in Russia who were aged roughly 6 to 95. Extractions gave at least 5.5 micrograms of total RNA per sample. Details on this clonotype: No antigen is known for it.

This CDR3 spans 15 amino acids. Trimming removed 2 bases from V and 7 bases from J; junction bases left unmatched: 1. The germline gives CDR1 MGHDK, CDR2 SYGVNS. Study-level results: Diversity of TCR beta per million T cells declined in a roughly linear way with age.

The use of a sample-barcoded 5' primer and a J-beta primer mix characterized a second PCR of roughly 6 to 11 cycles. TCRdb processed the 5' RACE reads anew with MiXCR; each CDR3 protein has one entry. The sample lists 540,000 or so distinct CDR3 sequences, around 48% occurring once. Material for sequencing was blood. V usage is TRBV25-1 and J usage is TRBJ1-6, with TRBD1 matching 11 bases. This TCR came from a man older than 75 in good health. The chain's CDR3 is CASSEGDRGNSPLHF. The CDR3 region has the DNA TGTGCCAGCAGTGAAGGGGACAGGGGGAATTCACCCCTCCACTTT.